The clone carrying this T cell receptor (beta chain) came up a few times. Its specificity is unknown. These gene names are mouse names. The CDR3 goes on 3 residues after the read ends, and that part is filled in from the germline J gene. This specimen includes other DNA sequences encoding the same CDR3. Reverse transcription of extracted RNA yielded cDNA, which provided the sequencing template. Data came from immunoSEQ multiplex PCR; TCRdb stores just in-frame clones and leaves some out. The table lists more than 250,000 clones, with no singletons. The data originate from a study of CD8+ T cells in alopecia areata. The wider study: Transfer of skin from roughly 6-12-month-old C3H/HeJ graft donors with spontaneous alopecia was made to roughly 6-11-week-old female C3H/HeJ mice. Notes on the study in general: Resident alphabeta T cells of normal skin are also sequenced in scalp samples. Shared TCR sequences were less clear between patients than in mice, possibly partly from HLA diversity. Higher clonality than in normal scalp was seen in lesional scalp, especially alopecia totalis/universalis.

Losses at the gene ends were 1 base for V and 7 bases for J; bases not matched to a gene: 3. The CDR3 is 15 residues long. In germline, CDR1 is NNHDY, CDR2 SYVADS. The study sorted pooled cutaneous lymph node cells by CD4, CD8alpha, NKG2D, NKG2ACE and other markers. The chain combines TRBV13-3 with TRBJ1-6, with 9 nucleotides matching TRBD1. TRBJ1-6 is known as an ORF, though its function is uncertain. The sample was CD4+ T cells sorted from a lymph node. This receptor was taken from a C3H/HeJ mouse with alopecia areata. The mouse line has the MHC haplotype H2-k. This chain's CDR3 is CASSDNRGRNSPLYF. The sequenced part of the CDR3 DNA is TGTGCCAGCAGTGATAACAGGGGGCGGAATTCGCCC.